This TCR beta chain originates from a study of regulatory T cells in long-lasting Graves disease. The overall study: Antithyroid drug use was under 3 months in newly diagnosed Graves' patients.

In germline, CDR1 is SGHAT, CDR2 FQNNGV. Trimming at V came to 0 bases and at J to 0 bases, leaving 1 base not matched to a gene. This CDR3 is built from 16 residues. Arm-PCR with iRepertoire HTBI primers amplified the CDR3 regions for these TCR beta libraries. TCRdb reprocessed the multiplex PCR reads with MiXCR, giving one entry per CDR3 protein. The sample includes 580,000 or so distinct CDR3 sequences, about 16% seen only once; the top ten take around 12%. The sample holds many counts of this clonotype. Sample time point: newly diagnosed GD, antithyroid drugs for less than 3 months. Researchers made the TCR library from RNA that was extracted from PBMCs. This sample was also put to use in a study of T cells in Graves' hyperthyroidism and ophthalmopathy.

This sequence joins TRBV11-2 and TRBJ2-3, with 9 nucleotides matching TRBD2. This TCR derives from a young man with Graves disease. The source was peripheral blood mononuclear cells (PBMCs), collected at new diagnosis, from a patient treated with antithyroid drugs. CDR3 sequence reads: CASSLDAGGSTDTQYF. CDR3 nucleotide sequence: TGTGCCAGCAGCTTAGATGCGGGAGGGAGCACAGATACGCAGTATTTT.